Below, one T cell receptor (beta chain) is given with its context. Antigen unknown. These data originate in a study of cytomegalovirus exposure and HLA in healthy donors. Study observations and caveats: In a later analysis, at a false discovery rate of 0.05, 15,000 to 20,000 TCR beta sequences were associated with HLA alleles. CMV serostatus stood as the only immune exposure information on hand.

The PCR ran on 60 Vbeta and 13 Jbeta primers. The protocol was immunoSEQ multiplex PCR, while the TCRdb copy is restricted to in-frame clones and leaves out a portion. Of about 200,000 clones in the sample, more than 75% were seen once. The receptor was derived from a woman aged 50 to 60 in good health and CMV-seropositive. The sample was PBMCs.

The CDR3 sequence is CASSPPGTSYNEQFF. The CDR3 nucleotides are TGTGCCAGCAGCCCCCCCGGGACATCCTACAATGAGCAGTTCTTC. The chain has TRBV7-9 and TRBJ2-1; D is possibly TRBD1 (6 bases). In germline, CDR1 is SEHNR, CDR2 FQNEAQ (reference sequence). This CDR3 has 15 residues. The V end lost 5 bases, the J end lost 1 base, and 12 bases lay between the germline ends.